The 15 T cell receptor beta chains presented below share a single source sample, sequenced in a study of blood T cell repertoires in COVID-19. Measured with immunoSEQ multiplex PCR; TCRdb has only the in-frame clones, and not every one. The table records some 180,000 clones, roughly 80% of them present only once. Sequencing used peripheral blood. The receptors were gathered from a woman aged 55-70 years with COVID-19, enrolled during active disease.

J is TRBJ2-1 and V is TRBV6-6; 9 bases line up with TRBD2. This CDR3 has 14 residues. The ends lost 8 bases at V and 3 bases at J; junction bases unmatched: 5. Germline CDR1 is MNHNY and CDR2 is SVGAGI (reference sequence). CDR3: CASGPTSGYNEQFF. CDR3 nucleotide sequence: TGTGCCAGCGGGCCGACTAGCGGCTACAATGAGCAGTTCTTC.

This rearrangement joins TRBV9 to TRBJ2-7, with TRBD1 matching over 7 bases. The germline V gene encodes CDR1 SGDLS and CDR2 YYNGEE. V was pared by 4 bases and J by 2 bases, with 6 bases of the junction left unmatched. CDR3 length: 14 residues. The CDR3 here is CASSTRGPPYEQYF. Here the CDR3 DNA reads TGTGCCAGCAGCACTAGGGGGCCCCCCTACGAGCAGTACTTC.

V usage is TRBV28 and J usage is TRBJ2-7; possible D gene TRBD2, 6 bases. The CDR3 totals 13 residues. Germline CDR1 is MDHEN and CDR2 is SYDVKM. V lost 11 bases, J lost 1 base, and 15 bases lay in between. CDR3 residues: CAPKMGGSYEQYF. The CDR3 DNA reads as TGTGCCCCGAAGATGGGGGGATCCTACGAGCAGTACTTC.

The rearrangement uses TRBV4-2 and TRBJ1-4; 10 nucleotides match TRBD1. The CDR3 is 14 amino acids. The trim removed 6 bases at V and 6 bases at J, leaving 4 bases unmatched. Germline values: CDR1 LGHNA, CDR2 YNFKEQ. The CDR3 region is CASSLDRGYEKLFF. The CDR3 nucleotides read TGTGCCAGCAGTCTGGACAGGGGGTATGAAAAACTGTTTTTT.

The chain has TRBV19 and TRBJ1-2; 7 bases fit TRBD1. Germline V gene sequence: CDR1 LNHDA, CDR2 SQIVND (reference sequence). V lost 5 bases and J lost 8; bases outside the gene matches: 11. The length of the CDR3 is 14 residues. In DNA form, the CDR3 reads TGTGCCAGTAGTGCCACGACAGGGAATTACGGCTACACCTTC. This translates into CASSATTGNYGYTF. Drawing the rest from reference TRBV19 and TRBJ1-2, the complete variable domain is DGGITQSPKYLFRKEGQNVTLSCEQNLNHDAMYWYRQDPGQGLRLIYYSQIVNDFQKGDIAEGYSVSREKKESFPLTVTSAQKNPTAFYLCASSATTGNYGYTFGSGTRLTVV.

The chain uses TRBV19 and TRBJ2-7, with 8 positions matching TRBD1. The trim removed 4 bases at V and 2 bases at J, leaving 7 bases unmatched. CDR3 length equals 15 residues. Germline CDR1 reads LNHDA; CDR2 reads SQIVND (reference sequence). This CDR3 reads CASSTGQGLAYEQYF. The DNA for the CDR3 is TGTGCCAGTAGTACAGGACAGGGCTTAGCCTACGAGCAGTACTTC.

The chain links TRBV6-4 to TRBJ2-7; 10 positions match TRBD1. Unmatched junction bases numbered 4, after V lost 6 bases and J lost 5 bases. Germline assignment: CDR1 MRHNA and CDR2 SNTAGT. This CDR3 is 13 amino acids long. As DNA, the CDR3 is TGTGCCAGCAGATCGACAGGGGGCCACGAGCAGTACGTC. It encodes CASRSTGGHEQYV.

V and J are TRBV12-5 and TRBJ2-6; D not certain. From germline, CDR1 is LGHNT and CDR2 FRNRAP. Deletions cut 2 bases from V and 0 bases from J, with 23 bases between. The CDR3 is made up of 21 amino acids. For the CDR3, the DNA is TGTGCTAGTGGTTTGCCCCTGAGGCACCCTTTCCCCACCTCTGGGGCCAACGTCCTGACTTTC. Amino acids: CASGLPLRHPFPTSGANVLTF.

This clone was found once. This rearrangement joins TRBV12-3 or TRBV12-4 to TRBJ2-1; D ambiguous. V was trimmed by 5 bases and J by 5 bases, leaving 4 bases between them. The CDR3 length is 11 residues. Written as DNA, the CDR3 is TGTGCCAGCAGTCGCGACAATGAGCAGTTCTTC. Residues: CASSRDNEQFF.

The rearrangement links TRBV10-3 to TRBJ1-4; D is possibly TRBD1 (5 bases). Germline assignment: CDR1 ENHRY and CDR2 SYGVKD. The CDR3 totals 13 residues. Trimming took 7 bases from V and 8 from J, leaving 14 bases between them. The CDR3 protein is CAITSGLGEKLFF. The CDR3 nucleotides are TGTGCCATCACTTCAGGGCTTGGCGAAAAACTGTTTTTT.

This clone was picked up a small number of times. The chain uses TRBV6-2 or TRBV6-3 and TRBJ2-3; the D gene is possibly TRBD1 (6 bases). Germline V gives CDR1 MNHEY, CDR2 SVGEGT. The CDR3 contains 17 residues. The V and J ends lost 2 bases and 2 bases respectively, with 17 bases between them. CDR3 protein: CASSYHLGAANTDTQYF. For the CDR3, the DNA is TGTGCCAGCAGTTACCACCTGGGGGCGGCAAACACAGATACGCAGTATTTT.

This clone was detected many times. The chain carries TRBV6-5 and TRBJ1-3; D gene ambiguous. This CDR3 spans 13 amino acids. V was cut by 2 bases and J by 5 bases, with 7 bases left in between. The germline gives CDR1 MNHEY, CDR2 SVGAGI. This CDR3 reads CASSYGPRNTIYF. As DNA, the CDR3 is TGTGCCAGCAGTTACGGCCCAAGAAACACCATATATTTT.

This rearrangement joins TRBV18 to TRBJ2-7; TRBD2 is a possible D gene (6 bases). Germline lookup yields CDR1 KGHSH and CDR2 LQKENI. This CDR3 is 14 amino acids long. Trimming shortened V by 2 bases and J by 9 bases, and 17 bases separated the two germline ends. CDR3 sequence: CASSPSGEPTGQYF. CDR3 coding DNA: TGTGCCAGCTCACCATCGGGGGAACCTACTGGGCAGTACTTC.

The chain links TRBV27 to TRBJ1-1; no firm D call. The CDR3 consists of 16 residues. The V end was cut by 1 base, the J end by 4 bases, with 16 bases between. Germline values: CDR1 MNHEY, CDR2 SMNVEV (reference sequence). CDR3 sequence: CASSLFLPPRGTEAFF. The CDR3 DNA reads TGTGCCAGCAGTTTATTTCTTCCCCCCAGAGGCACTGAAGCTTTCTTT.

This chain links TRBV5-1 with TRBJ2-1; D might be TRBD2 (5 bases). Between the trimmed V and J ends, which lost 0 bases and 1 base, there was a span of 8 bases. This CDR3 comprises 15 residues. The germline CDR1 and CDR2 sequences are SGHRS and YFSETQ. The CDR3 nucleotides read TGCGCCAGCAGCTTGGATGGCGGGTCCTACAATGAGCAGTTCTTC. Its protein product is CASSLDGGSYNEQFF.